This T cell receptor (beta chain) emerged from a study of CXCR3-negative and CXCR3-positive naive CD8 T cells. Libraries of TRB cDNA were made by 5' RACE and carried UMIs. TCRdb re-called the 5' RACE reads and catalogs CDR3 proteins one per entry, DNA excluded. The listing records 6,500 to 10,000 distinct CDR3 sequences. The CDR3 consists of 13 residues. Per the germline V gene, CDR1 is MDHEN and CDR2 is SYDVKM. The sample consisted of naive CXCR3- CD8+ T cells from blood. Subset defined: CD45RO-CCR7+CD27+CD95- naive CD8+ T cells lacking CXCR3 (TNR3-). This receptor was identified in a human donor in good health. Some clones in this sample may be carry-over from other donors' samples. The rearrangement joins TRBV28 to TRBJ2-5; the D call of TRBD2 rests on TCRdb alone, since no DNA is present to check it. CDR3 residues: CASSGLGVETQYF.